The rows below give T cell receptor beta chains drawn from one sample of a study of cytomegalovirus exposure and HLA in healthy donors. Measured with immunoSEQ multiplex PCR; TCRdb has only the in-frame clones, and not every one. The table lists more than 85,000 clones, roughly three quarters of them singletons. The sample consisted of PBMCs. These receptors were taken from a middle-aged man in good health and CMV-seronegative. CDR3s include the opening cysteine and the closing phenylalanine or tryptophan. Each record gives: clone size, V gene, D gene, J gene, CDR3 DNA, CDR3 protein. The D gene is left open where the match is weak. Some rows have no size entry. The others give once, few or many, or a class for an expanded clone.

.	TRBV6-5	TRBD1	TRBJ1-2	TGTGCCAGCAGTTACTCCCCGGACAGGAACGGTGGCTACACCTTC	CASSYSPDRNGGYTF
.	TRBV27	TRBD1	TRBJ1-6	TGTGCCGCCGGGGCCGGGACAGGGGGTTTACCCCTCCACTTT	CAAGAGTGGLPLHF
.	TRBV2	TRBD2	TRBJ2-5	TGTGCCAGCAGTGAAACCGGACTAGCGGGGGGGGAGACCCAGTACTTC	CASSETGLAGGETQYF
.	TRBV30	.	TRBJ2-2	TGTGCCTGGAGTGTGGGGCCCACCACCGGGGAGCTGTTTTTT	CAWSVGPTTGELFF
.	TRBV11-2	.	TRBJ1-1	TGTGCCAGCAGCTTAGAAAGACAGACGACCGACACTGAAGCTTTCTTT	CASSLERQTTDTEAFF
few	TRBV6-1	TRBD1	TRBJ2-7	TGTGCCAGCAGTGATGTTTGGGACAGATCCTACGAGCAGTACTTC	CASSDVWDRSYEQYF
few	TRBV20-1	TRBD1	TRBJ2-1	TGCAGTCGGGACAGCTACAATGAGCAGTTCTTC	CSRDSYNEQFF
.	TRBV4-3	TRBD2	TRBJ2-2	TGCGCCAGCAGCCAGACTAGCGGACAAAATAGGAACACCGGGGAGCTGTTTTTT	CASSQTSGQNRNTGELFF
.	TRBV5-8	.	TRBJ2-7	TGTGCCAGCAGCTTATATCCGGACAAAAACTACGAGCAGTACTTC	CASSLYPDKNYEQYF
.	TRBV19	TRBD1	TRBJ2-7	TGTGCCAGTACCGTGACCGGACAGGCCGCGGAGCAGTACTTC	CASTVTGQAAEQYF
once	TRBV7-9	TRBD1	TRBJ2-4	TGTTCCAGCAGTTTCCCCCCGGGACAGGGTGCTGACATTCAGTACTTC	CSSSFPPGQGADIQYF
.	TRBV7-8	.	TRBJ2-1	TGTGCCAGCAGCTTAGTGAGGCAGTTAGATGAGCAGTTCTTC	CASSLVRQLDEQFF
.	TRBV27	TRBD1	TRBJ2-3	TGTGCCAGCAGTCGGACAGGGGGAACAGATACGCAGTATTTT	CASSRTGGTDTQYF
.	TRBV11-2	TRBD2	TRBJ2-3	TGTGCCAGCAGCTCTCCTAGCGGGGGGACAGATACGCAGTATTTT	CASSSPSGGTDTQYF
.	TRBV5-1	TRBD1	TRBJ2-7	TGCGCCAGCAGCGGGAGACCCTACAGGGGGCGCGAGCAGTACTTC	CASSGRPYRGREQYF
once	TRBV27	.	TRBJ1-5	TGTGCCAGCAGTCCCCCCCCCGGGAGTAGCAATCAGCCCCAGCATTTT	CASSPPPGSSNQPQHF
.	TRBV11-2	TRBD1	TRBJ2-1	TGTGCCAGCAGCCCCGGGACAGGTAGTAGAGGTGAGCAGTTCTTC	CASSPGTGSRGEQFF
.	TRBV28	.	TRBJ1-3	TGTGCCAGCAGCGATGGGAGACTCTCTGGAAACACCATATATTTT	CASSDGRLSGNTIYF
.	TRBV9	.	TRBJ1-2	TGTGCCAGCAGCGTTGGGACTGATTATGGCTACACCTTC	CASSVGTDYGYTF
few	TRBV6-1	.	TRBJ2-4	TGTGCCAGCAGTGGAGGGGGGGTTTTGGCCAAAAACATTCAGTACTTC	CASSGGGVLAKNIQYF
.	TRBV4-2	TRBD1	TRBJ2-7	TGTGCCAGCAGTCTCCGGGACAGGGGATACGAGCAGTACTTC	CASSLRDRGYEQYF
.	TRBV4-3	TRBD2	TRBJ2-4	TGCGCCAGCAGCCCCTCAGCGGGAGTAGCCAAAAACATTCAGTACTTC	CASSPSAGVAKNIQYF
once	TRBV5-3	.	TRBJ1-5	TGTGCCAGAAGCTTGGGGGCGCTTAGCAATCAGCCCCAGCATTTT	CARSLGALSNQPQHF
.	TRBV2	TRBD2	TRBJ2-7	TGTGCCAGCATTGGCCAGGGAGGGTTCGCCGAGCAGTACTTC	CASIGQGGFAEQYF